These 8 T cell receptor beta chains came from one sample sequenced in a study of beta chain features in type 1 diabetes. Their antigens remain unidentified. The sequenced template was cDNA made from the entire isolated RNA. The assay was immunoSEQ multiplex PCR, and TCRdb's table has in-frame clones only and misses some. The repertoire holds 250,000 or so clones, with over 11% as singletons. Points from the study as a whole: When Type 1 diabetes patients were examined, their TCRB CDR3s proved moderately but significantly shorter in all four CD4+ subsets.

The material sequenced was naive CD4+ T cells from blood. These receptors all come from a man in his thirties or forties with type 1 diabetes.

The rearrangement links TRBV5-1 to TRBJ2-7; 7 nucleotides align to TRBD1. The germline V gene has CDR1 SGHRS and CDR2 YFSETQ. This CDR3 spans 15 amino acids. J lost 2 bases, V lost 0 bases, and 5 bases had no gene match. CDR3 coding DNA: TGCGCCAGCAGCTTGGAGACAGGGCCTGCCTACGAGCAGTACTTC. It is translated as CASSLETGPAYEQYF.

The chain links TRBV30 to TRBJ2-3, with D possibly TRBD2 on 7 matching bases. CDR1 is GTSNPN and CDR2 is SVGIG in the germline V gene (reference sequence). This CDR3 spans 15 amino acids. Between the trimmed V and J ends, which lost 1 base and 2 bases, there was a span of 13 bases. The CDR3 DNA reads TGTGCCTGGAGTGGCGGGGGCACGTACACAGATACGCAGTATTTT. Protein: CAWSGGGTYTDTQYF.

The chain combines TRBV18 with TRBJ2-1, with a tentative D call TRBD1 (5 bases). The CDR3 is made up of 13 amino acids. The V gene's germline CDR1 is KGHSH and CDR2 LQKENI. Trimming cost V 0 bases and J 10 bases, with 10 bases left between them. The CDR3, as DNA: TGTGCCAGCTCACCACCGACAGTCGAAGAGCAGTTCTTC. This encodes CASSPPTVEEQFF. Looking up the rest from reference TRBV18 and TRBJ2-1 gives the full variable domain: NAGVMQNPRHLVRRRGQEARLRCSPMKGHSHVYWYRQLPEEGLKFMVYLQKENIIDESGMPKERFSAEFPKEGPSILRIQQVVRGDSAAYFCASSPPTVEEQFFGPGTRLTVL.

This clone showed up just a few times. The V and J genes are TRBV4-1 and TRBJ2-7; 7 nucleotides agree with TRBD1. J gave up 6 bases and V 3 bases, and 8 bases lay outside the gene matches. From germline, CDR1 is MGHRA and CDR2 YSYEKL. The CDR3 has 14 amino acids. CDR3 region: CASSQTNRGGEQYF. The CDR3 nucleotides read TGCGCCAGCAGCCAGACAAACAGGGGTGGCGAGCAGTACTTC.

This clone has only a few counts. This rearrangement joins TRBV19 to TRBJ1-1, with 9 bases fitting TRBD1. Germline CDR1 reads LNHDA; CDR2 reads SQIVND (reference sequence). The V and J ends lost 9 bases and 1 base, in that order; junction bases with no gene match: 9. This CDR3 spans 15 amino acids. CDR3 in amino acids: CASYPDRGRNTEAFF. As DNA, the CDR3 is TGTGCCAGCTACCCCGACAGGGGGAGGAACACTGAAGCTTTCTTT.

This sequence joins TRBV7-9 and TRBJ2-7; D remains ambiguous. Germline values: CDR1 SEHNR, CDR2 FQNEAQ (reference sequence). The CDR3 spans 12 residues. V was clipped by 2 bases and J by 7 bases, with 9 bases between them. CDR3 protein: CASSLKGGEQYF. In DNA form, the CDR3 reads TGTGCCAGCAGCTTAAAAGGCGGTGAGCAGTACTTC. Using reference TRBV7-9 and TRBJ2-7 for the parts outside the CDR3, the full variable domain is DTGVSQNPRHKITKRGQNVTFRCDPISEHNRLYWYRQTLGQGPEFLTYFQNEAQLEKSRLLSDRFSAERPKGSFSTLEIQRTEQGDSAMYLCASSLKGGEQYFGPGTRLTVT.

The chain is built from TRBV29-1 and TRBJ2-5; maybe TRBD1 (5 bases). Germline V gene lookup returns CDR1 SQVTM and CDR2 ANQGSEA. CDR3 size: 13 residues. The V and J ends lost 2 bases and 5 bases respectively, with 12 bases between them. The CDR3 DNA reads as TGCAGCGTTGAAAGTGCAGGGATGGAGACCCAGTACTTC. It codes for CSVESAGMETQYF. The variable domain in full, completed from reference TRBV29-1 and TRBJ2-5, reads SAVISQKPSRDICQRGTSLTIQCQVDSQVTMMFWYRQQPGQSLTLIATANQGSEATYESGFVIDKFPISRPNLTFSTLTVSNMSPEDSSIYLCSVESAGMETQYFGPGTRLLVL.

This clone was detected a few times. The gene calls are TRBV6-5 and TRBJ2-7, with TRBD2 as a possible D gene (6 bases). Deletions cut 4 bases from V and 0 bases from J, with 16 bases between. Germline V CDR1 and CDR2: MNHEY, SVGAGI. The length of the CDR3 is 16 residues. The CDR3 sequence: CASSSPPGRNSYEQYF. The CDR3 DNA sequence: TGTGCCAGCAGTTCCCCCCCCGGGAGAAACTCCTACGAGCAGTACTTC.